This T cell receptor beta chain is from a study of circulating CD8 cells and anti-PD-1 response in melanoma. The QIAseq Immune Repertoire TCR panel built the libraries from roughly 15 ng of total RNA. TCRdb reanalysed the reads using MiXCR and keeps one entry per CDR3 protein. The table has several hundred distinct CDR3 sequences, roughly 11% seen once; the top ten hold roughly a third. From live CD3+CD8+TCRalphabeta+ cells, four PD-1 and/or TIGIT subsets were sorted. The material was CD8+ T cells from PBMCs, obtained at baseline or after one month of anti-PD-1 therapy (not recorded which). These receptors came from a human donor with melanoma.

This clonotype is labeled large. This sequence joins TRBV30 and TRBJ1-1; D is ambiguous. From germline, CDR1 is GTSNPN and CDR2 SVGIG (reference sequence). This CDR3 has 12 residues. Between the trimmed V and J ends, which lost 1 base and 1 base, there was a span of 4 bases. The CDR3 here is CAWSEENTEAFF. CDR3 bases: TGTGCCTGGAGTGAGGAGAACACTGAAGCTTTCTTT.